The 11 T cell receptor beta chains below were found in one sample sequenced in a study of T cell responses to AZD1222 COVID-19 vaccine. Generated by immunoSEQ multiplex PCR, the TCRdb table keeps only in-frame clones and is missing some. Counted here are around 100,000 clones, more than 70% occurring once; the ten biggest clones make up 4.2%. The specimen was peripheral blood, collected on day 0 of MenACWY control vaccination. These receptors were collected from an adult in good health.

In nucleotides, the CDR3 is TGTGCCAGCCATAAAAGGGGCCCAGAGGGAAACACCATATATTTT. Amino acids: CASHKRGPEGNTIYF. This chain links TRBV21-1 with TRBJ1-3; the D call in the table, TRBD1, was not verified against the DNA. TRBV21-1 constitutes a pseudogene. The CDR3 contains 15 residues.

V usage is TRBV5-1 and J usage is TRBJ2-3; no definite D call. CDR1 is SGHRS and CDR2 is YFSETQ in the germline V gene. Trimming removed 4 bases at V and 1 base at J, with 16 bases between. This CDR3 has 16 amino acids. CDR3 loop: CASSPQPPGGTDTQYF. CDR3 sequence (DNA): TGCGCCAGCAGCCCGCAGCCCCCGGGTGGCACAGATACGCAGTATTTT. The whole variable domain, remainder taken from reference TRBV5-1 and TRBJ2-3, is KAGVTQTPRYLIKTRGQQVTLSCSPISGHRSVSWYQQTPGQGLQFLFEYFSETQRNKGNFPGRFSGRQFSNSRSEMNVSTLELGDSALYLCASSPQPPGGTDTQYFGPGTRLTVL.

The chain is built from TRBV15 and TRBJ2-6; TRBD2 is a possible D gene (5 bases). The CDR3 extends over 16 amino acids. Germline assignment: CDR1 LNHNV and CDR2 YYDKDF (reference sequence). Trimming removed 3 bases at V and 1 base at J, with 10 bases between. CDR3 amino acids: CATSSNSGSGANVLTF. The CDR3, as DNA: TGTGCCACCAGCAGCAACTCGGGATCTGGGGCCAACGTCCTGACTTTC.

CDR3 protein: CASSKGQGQAFF. CDR3 coding DNA: TGTGCCAGTAGTAAAGGACAGGGGCAAGCTTTCTTT. The rearrangement links TRBV19 to TRBJ1-1, with 9 bases fitting TRBD1. This CDR3 comprises 12 residues. V shed 4 bases, J shed 9 bases, and the junction held 3 bases outside the gene matches. Germline values: CDR1 LNHDA, CDR2 SQIVND (reference sequence).

V usage is TRBV9 and J usage is TRBJ1-1, with 10 positions matching TRBD1. This CDR3 has 14 residues. Trimming at V came to 3 bases and at J to 4 bases, leaving 3 bases not matched to a gene. In germline, CDR1 is SGDLS, CDR2 YYNGEE. The CDR3 sequence: CASSGRTGGTEAFF. For the CDR3, the DNA is TGTGCCAGCAGCGGACGGACAGGGGGCACTGAAGCTTTCTTT.

This chain uses TRBV27 with TRBJ2-7; D is unclear. Germline lookup yields CDR1 MNHEY and CDR2 SMNVEV (reference sequence). The CDR3 has 13 residues. The ends were cut back, 4 bases at V and 7 bases at J, with 14 bases in the middle. This CDR3 reads CASSSATLREQYF. In DNA form, the CDR3 reads TGTGCCAGCAGTTCCGCGACACTCAGGGAGCAGTACTTC.

On this clone: Other DNA variants within this sample encode the same CDR3. The J gene is TRBJ1-3, the V gene TRBV28; possibly TRBD1 for D (5 bases). The CDR3 runs to 14 residues. The germline V gene encodes CDR1 MDHEN and CDR2 SYDVKM. Trimming cost V 6 bases and J 2 bases, with 11 bases left between them. CDR3 in DNA: TGTGCCAGCAGAACTACGGGGGCTGGAAACACCATATATTTT. This sequence encodes CASRTTGAGNTIYF. Using reference TRBV28 and TRBJ1-3 for the parts outside the CDR3, the full variable domain is DVKVTQSSRYLVKRTGEKVFLECVQDMDHENMFWYRQDPGLGLRLIYFSYDVKMKEKGDIPEGYSVSREKKERFSLILESASTNQTSMYLCASRTTGAGNTIYFGEGSWLTVV.

The rearrangement joins TRBV4-2 to TRBJ1-4, with D tentatively TRBD1 (5 bases). Germline V lookup: CDR1 LGHNA, CDR2 YNFKEQ. Between the trimmed V and J ends, which lost 1 base and 0 bases, there was a span of 15 bases. This CDR3 region has 18 residues. The CDR3 bases are TGTGCCAGCAGCCAAGCGCCGCGGGGACCCGCAACTAATGAAAAACTGTTTTTT. It codes for CASSQAPRGPATNEKLFF.

This clone ranks as medium-sized. The chain links TRBV5-1 to TRBJ2-7; no definite D call. From germline, CDR1 is SGHRS and CDR2 YFSETQ. Trimming removed 1 base at V and 0 bases at J, with 8 bases between. The CDR3 sequence is 14 residues long. CDR3 coding DNA: TGCGCCAGCAGCTTGCGTGGTGGCTCCTACGAGCAGTACTTC. As protein: CASSLRGGSYEQYF.

The chain is built from TRBV18 and TRBJ1-2; D remains unclear. Germline assignment: CDR1 KGHSH and CDR2 LQKENI. The CDR3 is made up of 16 amino acids. V lost 4 bases to trimming and J lost 8 bases, with 23 bases between them. CDR3 in DNA: TGTGCCAGCTCACTCGATATCTCCTCGGCAGTCGGAGGCTACACCTTC. It specifies CASSLDISSAVGGYTF.

The chain uses TRBV30 and TRBJ2-7, with 7 positions matching TRBD1. V shed 0 bases and J 2 bases; nucleotides not matched to a gene: 4. Per germline, CDR1 GTSNPN and CDR2 SVGIG (reference sequence). The CDR3 is 14 residues long. CDR3 bases: TGTGCCTGGAGTGTAGAGACAGGGACCTACGAGCAGTACTTC. Its protein is CAWSVETGTYEQYF.